Each of the 3 T cell receptor beta chains below was sequenced from the same sample in a study of OX40 agonist ivuxolimab in advanced cancers. The assay was immunoSEQ multiplex PCR, and TCRdb's table has in-frame clones only and misses some. The sample shows 90,000 to 100,000 clones, approximately 90% of them seen only once. The sequencing here drew on CD4+ or CD8+ T cells sorted from blood, taken in a trial of the OX40 agonist ivuxolimab. The receptors were gathered from an adult with an advanced solid tumor such as melanoma, head and neck, liver or kidney cancer.

The rearrangement uses TRBV11-3 and TRBJ1-1; D gene unclear. V lost 2 bases, J lost 3 bases, and 7 bases lay in between. This CDR3 region has 13 residues. Germline CDR1 and CDR2: SGHNT and YENEEA. The CDR3 coding sequence is TGTGCCAGCAGCTTAACAACGGACACTGAAGCTTTCTTT. It is translated as CASSLTTDTEAFF.

CDR3 loop: CAWSHTSDHYEQYF. The CDR3 nucleotides are TGTGCCTGGAGTCACACTAGCGACCACTACGAGCAGTACTTC. The V and J genes are TRBV30 and TRBJ2-7, with 7 bases identical to TRBD2. The V and J ends lost 2 bases and 3 bases, in that order; junction bases with no gene match: 7. Per germline, CDR1 GTSNPN and CDR2 SVGIG (reference sequence). The CDR3 is made up of 14 amino acids. The variable domain in full, completed from reference TRBV30 and TRBJ2-7, reads SQTIHQWPATLVQPVGSPLSLECTVEGTSNPNLYWYRQAAGRGLQLLFYSVGIGQISSEVPQNLSASRPQDRQFILSSKKLLLSDSGFYLCAWSHTSDHYEQYFGPGTRLTVT.

The CDR3 loop is CASTTPPRPQHF. For the CDR3, the DNA is TGTGCCAGCACCACACCCCCGAGGCCCCAGCATTTT. The gene calls are TRBV28 and TRBJ1-5; D is ambiguous. Germline loops: CDR1 MDHEN, CDR2 SYDVKM. The CDR3 loop spans 12 amino acids. With 7 bases removed from V and 9 bases from J, the gap between germline ends came to 13 bases.